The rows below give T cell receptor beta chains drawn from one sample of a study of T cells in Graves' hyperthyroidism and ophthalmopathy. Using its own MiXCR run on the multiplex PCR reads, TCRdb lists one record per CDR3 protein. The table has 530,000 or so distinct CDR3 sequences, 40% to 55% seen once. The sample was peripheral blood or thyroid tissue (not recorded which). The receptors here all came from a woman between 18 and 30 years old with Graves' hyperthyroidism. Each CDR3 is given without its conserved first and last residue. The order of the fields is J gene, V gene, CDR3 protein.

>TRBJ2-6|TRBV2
ASSESGGQGGNTEA
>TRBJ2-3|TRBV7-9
ASSLWLRDTLWQY
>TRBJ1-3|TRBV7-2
ASRHTGTEGNTIY
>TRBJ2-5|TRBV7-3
ASSLSGLAGQETQY
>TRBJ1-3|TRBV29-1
SVVRQEEAGSTIY
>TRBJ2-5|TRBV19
ASSRQGEETQY
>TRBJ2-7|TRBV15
ATSREGLVGEQY
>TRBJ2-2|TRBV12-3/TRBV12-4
ASSLATRRPGELF
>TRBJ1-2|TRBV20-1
SARVGAGYGYT
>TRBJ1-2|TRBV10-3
ATRRQKDYGYT
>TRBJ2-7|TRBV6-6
ASLKPGYEQY
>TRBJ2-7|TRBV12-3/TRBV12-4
ASSYAPPVIKYEQY
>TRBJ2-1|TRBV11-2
ASSRLAGGAYNEQF
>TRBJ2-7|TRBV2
ASSDASGGANEQY
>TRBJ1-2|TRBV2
ASWDRGNYGYT
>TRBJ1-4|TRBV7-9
ASSLTSPTTLRLATNEKLF
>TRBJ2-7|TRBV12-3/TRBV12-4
ASREGLAGEEQY
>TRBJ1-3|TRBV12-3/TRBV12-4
ASSWARGSGNTIY
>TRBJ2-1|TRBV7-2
ASRDYNEQF
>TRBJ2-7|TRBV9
ASSVGPGGSYEQY
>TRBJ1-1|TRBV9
ASKGGDRNTEAF
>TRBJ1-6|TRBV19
ASSVSMAGTGSNSPLH
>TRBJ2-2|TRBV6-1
ASSETGNTGELF
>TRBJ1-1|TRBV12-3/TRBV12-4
ASSSLGGAENTEAF
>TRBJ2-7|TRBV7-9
ASSPSGQLYEQY
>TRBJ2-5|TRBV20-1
SARDGSGLAETQY
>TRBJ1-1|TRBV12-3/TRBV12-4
ASSLGQGSVAF
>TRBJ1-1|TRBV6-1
ASSLRTGINTEAF
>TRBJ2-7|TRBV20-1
SANLAGEQY
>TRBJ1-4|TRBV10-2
ASRAGEVNEKLF
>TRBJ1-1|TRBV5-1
ASTGGDTEAF
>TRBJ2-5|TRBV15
ATRRGLAGGHRETQY
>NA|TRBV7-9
ASSSGLAGYEQF
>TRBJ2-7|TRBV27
ASKTLTGHAEQY
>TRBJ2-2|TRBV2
ASSSSGERTGKLF
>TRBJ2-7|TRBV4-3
ASSQERTGSYEQY